The rows below give T cell receptor beta chains drawn from one sample of a study of human T cells and chemical hapten exposure. Via MiXCR, TCRdb re-called the RACE reads, giving one row per CDR3 protein. The table lists roughly 43,000 distinct CDR3 sequences, 3.7% of them singletons. Sequenced: whole blood. Receptors were obtained from a human donor in good health. Some clones in this sample may be carry-over from other donors' samples. Both conserved end residues are trimmed from each CDR3. The D gene is left open where the match is weak.

>TRBV6-2/TRBV6-3|TRBJ2-1|.
ASSFVVGGSYNEQF
>TRBV28|TRBJ2-5|.
ASSPQQGGKTQY
>TRBV6-1|TRBJ1-1|TRBD1
ASSEAGTGPRMNTEAF
>TRBV11-2|TRBJ1-1|TRBD1
ASSPPTGGTEAF
>TRBV29-1|TRBJ2-7|.
SVVGTVDHEQY
>TRBV28|TRBJ2-7|.
ASSFATIYEQY
>TRBV5-1|TRBJ2-3|TRBD2
ASSPPREASTDTQY
>TRBV20-1|TRBJ2-7|TRBD2
SAPIRASGSYEQY
>TRBV28|TRBJ2-1|TRBD2
ASSLSGGTSGDNEQF
>TRBV6-5|TRBJ1-6|TRBD1
ARCKFGTDNSPLH
>TRBV20-1|TRBJ2-7|.
SAPRAAGSYEQY
>TRBV4-1|TRBJ1-4|.
ASSQDGSGDEKLF
>TRBV4-2|TRBJ2-3|.
ASSHGAGTQY
>TRBV5-4|TRBJ1-5|.
ASSPPPGHNQPQH
>TRBV20-1|TRBJ1-1|.
SAREAGIQGEAF
>TRBV5-4|TRBJ2-3|TRBD2
ASSLGSGGGGDTQY